This record concerns one T cell receptor (beta chain) sequence. These data are taken from a study of blood T cell repertoires in COVID-19. Study details: Acute and convalescent COVID-19 samples came from the United States, Italy and Spain.

Produced via immunoSEQ multiplex PCR; TCRdb's table is partial and in-frame only. The sample has under 250,000 clones; around nine tenths are singletons. The sequenced sample consisted of peripheral blood. The TCR sequence derives from a woman aged 55-70 years with acute or convalescent COVID-19.

CDR3 nucleotides: TGTGCCAGCAGCTTGGCAGGGCTTCCCTCTGGGGCCAACGTCCTGACTTTC. This translates into CASSLAGLPSGANVLTF. The chain combines TRBV5-5 with TRBJ2-6, with D perhaps TRBD1 (5 bases). The germline CDR1 and CDR2 sequences are SGHKS and YYEKEE (reference sequence). V shed 0 bases and J shed 0 bases, with 10 bases lying between them. The CDR3 runs 17 residues.